This record looks at one TCR beta chain sequence and its context. The target antigen is unknown. The data are from a study of blood T cells in healthy people across ages. V shed 3 bases and J shed 6 bases, with 23 bases lying between them. In germline, CDR1 is MGHRA, CDR2 YSYEKL. The CDR3 has 17 amino acids. Study results and limitations: Relative to aged donors, long-lived donors carried more naive CD4+ cells and displayed higher diversity.

The authors ran a second PCR of about 6 to 11 cycles using a sample-barcoded 5' primer and a J-beta primer mix. TCRdb re-analysed the 5' RACE reads in MiXCR, keeping a single row per CDR3 protein. The table shows around 1.5 million distinct CDR3 sequences, with about 35% occurring only once. The sequence was obtained from a woman aged 25 to 39 in good health. The material sequenced was blood. The V gene is TRBV4-1, the J gene TRBJ2-5; the D gene is possibly TRBD2 (6 bases). CDR3 sequence: CASSQRSLPGGEKTQYF. The CDR3 DNA reads as TGCGCCAGCAGCCAGCGTAGTCTCCCAGGAGGGGAAAAGACCCAGTACTTC.